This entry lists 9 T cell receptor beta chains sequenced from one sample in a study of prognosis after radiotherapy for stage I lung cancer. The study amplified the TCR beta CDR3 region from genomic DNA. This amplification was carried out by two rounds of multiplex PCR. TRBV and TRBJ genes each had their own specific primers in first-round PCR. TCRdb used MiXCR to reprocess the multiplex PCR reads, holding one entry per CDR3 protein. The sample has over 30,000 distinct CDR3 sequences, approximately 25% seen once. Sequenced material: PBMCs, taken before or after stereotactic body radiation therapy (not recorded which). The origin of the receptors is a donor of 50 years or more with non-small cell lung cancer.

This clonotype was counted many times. The CDR3 protein is CASSFFGGNTEAFF. In DNA form, the CDR3 reads TGTGCCAGCAGTTTTTTTGGAGGAAACACTGAAGCTTTCTTT. The chain joins TRBV27 to TRBJ1-1; D is uncertain. V lost 3 bases to trimming and J lost 2 bases, with 10 bases between them. The CDR3 loop spans 14 amino acids. Germline values: CDR1 MNHEY, CDR2 SMNVEV (reference sequence).

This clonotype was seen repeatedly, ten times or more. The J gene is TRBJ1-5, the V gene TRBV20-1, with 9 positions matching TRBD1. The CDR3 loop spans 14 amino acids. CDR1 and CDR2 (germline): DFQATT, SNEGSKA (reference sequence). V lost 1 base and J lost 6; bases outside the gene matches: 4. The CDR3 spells CSARAPQGAQPQHF. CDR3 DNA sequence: TGCAGTGCTAGAGCCCCACAGGGGGCTCAGCCCCAGCATTTT.

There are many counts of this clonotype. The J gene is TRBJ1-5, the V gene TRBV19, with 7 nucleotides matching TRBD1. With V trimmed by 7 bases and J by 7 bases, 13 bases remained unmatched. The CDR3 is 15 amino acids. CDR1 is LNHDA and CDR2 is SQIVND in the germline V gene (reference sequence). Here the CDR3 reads CASTLKEGAWQPQHF. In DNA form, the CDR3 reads TGTGCCAGTACCCTTAAAGAGGGGGCTTGGCAGCCCCAGCATTTT.

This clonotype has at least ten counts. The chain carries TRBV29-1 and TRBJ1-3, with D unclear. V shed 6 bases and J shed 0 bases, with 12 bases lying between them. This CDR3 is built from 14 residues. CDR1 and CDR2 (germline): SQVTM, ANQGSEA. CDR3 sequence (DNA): TGCAGCGTCGGCGGATCTAGCTCTGGAAACACCATATATTTT. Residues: CSVGGSSSGNTIYF.

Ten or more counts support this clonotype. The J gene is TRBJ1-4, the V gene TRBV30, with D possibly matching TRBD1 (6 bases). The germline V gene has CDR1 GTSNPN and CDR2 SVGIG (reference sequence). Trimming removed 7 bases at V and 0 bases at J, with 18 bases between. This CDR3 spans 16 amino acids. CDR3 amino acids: CAFQTGKVATNEKLFF. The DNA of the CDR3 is TGTGCCTTTCAAACAGGGAAAGTGGCAACTAATGAAAAACTGTTTTTT. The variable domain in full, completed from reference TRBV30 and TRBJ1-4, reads SQTIHQWPATLVQPVGSPLSLECTVEGTSNPNLYWYRQAAGRGLQLLFYSVGIGQISSEVPQNLSASRPQDRQFILSSKKLLLSDSGFYLCAFQTGKVATNEKLFFGSGTQLSVL.

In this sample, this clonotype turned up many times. CDR3 residues: CASSEEGRGLEQYF. The CDR3 DNA sequence: TGTGCCAGCAGTGAAGAGGGCAGGGGGCTCGAGCAGTACTTC. The chain employs TRBV6-1 and TRBJ2-7; TRBD1 matches at 8 bases. V shed 1 base, J shed 6 bases, and the junction held 5 bases outside the gene matches. The germline gives CDR1 MNHNS, CDR2 SASEGT. The CDR3 sequence is 14 residues long.

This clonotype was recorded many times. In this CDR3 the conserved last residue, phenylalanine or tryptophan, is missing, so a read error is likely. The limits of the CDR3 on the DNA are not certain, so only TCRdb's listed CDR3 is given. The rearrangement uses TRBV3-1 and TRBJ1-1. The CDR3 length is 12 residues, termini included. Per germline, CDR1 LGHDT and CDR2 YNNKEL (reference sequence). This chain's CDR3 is CASSQAGTSLYL.

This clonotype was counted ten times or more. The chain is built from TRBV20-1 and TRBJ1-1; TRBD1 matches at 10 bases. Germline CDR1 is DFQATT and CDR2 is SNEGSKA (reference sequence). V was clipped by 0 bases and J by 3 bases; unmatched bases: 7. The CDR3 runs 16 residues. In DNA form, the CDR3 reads TGCAGTGCTAGAGATCCCGGACAGGGGGATTACACTGAAGCTTTCTTT. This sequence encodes CSARDPGQGDYTEAFF.

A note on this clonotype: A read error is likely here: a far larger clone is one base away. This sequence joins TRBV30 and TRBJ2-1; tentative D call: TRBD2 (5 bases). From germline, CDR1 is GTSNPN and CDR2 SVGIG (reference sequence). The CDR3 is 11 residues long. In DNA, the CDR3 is TGTGCCTGGAGTAAAGCGGCTAAGCAGTCCTTC. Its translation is CAWSKAAKQSF. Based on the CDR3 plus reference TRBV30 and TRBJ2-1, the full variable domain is SQTIHQWPATLVQPVGSPLSLECTVEGTSNPNLYWYRQAAGRGLQLLFYSVGIGQISSEVPQNLSASRPQDRQFILSSKKLLLSDSGFYLCAWSKAAKQSFGPGTRLTVL.